The sequence of this TCR beta chain was determined in a study of blood T cell repertoires in COVID-19. Overall study context: Material from acute and convalescent COVID-19 was sourced from the United States, Italy and Spain.

In the original processing: Estimated nucleated cell counts came from reference gene primer amplification. The repertoire was sequenced with immunoSEQ multiplex PCR; TCRdb's copy has only in-frame clones and lacks some. V and J calls and clone size are those listed in that table; D and trimming were worked out from the DNA. Of around 290,000 clones in the sample, more than 80% were seen once. Germline V gene sequence: CDR1 MNHEY, CDR2 SMNVEV (reference sequence). Trimming removed 6 bases from V and 5 bases from J; junction bases left unmatched: 8. CDR3 length: 15 residues. Participants' reported clinical history set cohort assignment.

The chain couples TRBV27 to TRBJ2-5, with 11 bases matching TRBD2. This TCR derives from a woman in her thirties who had recovered from COVID-19. Sequencing was performed on PBMCs or T cells enriched from blood (not recorded which). The CDR3 region has the DNA TGTGCCAGCAGACCGACTAGCGGGAACGGGGAGACCCAGTACTTC. Amino acids: CASRPTSGNGETQYF.